Shown below are 29 T cell receptor beta chains from a single sample sequenced in a study of beta chain features in type 1 diabetes. General study findings and limits: Type 1 diabetes patients had moderately but significantly shorter TCRB CDR3s in all four CD4+ subsets.

What was sequenced were expressed TCRB transcripts, since all of the isolated RNA had been reverse transcribed. Profiled with immunoSEQ multiplex PCR; TCRdb holds only in-frame clones, not every one. This table holds 600,000 to 700,000 clones, 9.5% to 15% found once. These TCRs are of unknown antigen specificity. The sequenced sample consisted of naive CD4+ T cells from blood. These receptors were collected from a man aged 25 to 45 with type 1 diabetes.

The chain has TRBV18 and TRBJ2-7; a weak D match, TRBD2 (6 bases). V lost 3 bases to trimming and J lost 4 bases, with 19 bases between them. The CDR3 loop spans 16 amino acids. Germline V gives CDR1 KGHSH, CDR2 LQKENI. CDR3 protein: CASSPSAEAAGYEQYF. The CDR3 nucleotides are TGTGCCAGCTCACCGTCCGCAGAGGCCGCGGGGTACGAGCAGTACTTC.

This sequence joins TRBV4-3 and TRBJ1-5; D gene ambiguous. Germline V lookup: CDR1 LGHNA, CDR2 YSLEER. The V end was cut by 0 bases, the J end by 7 bases, with 7 bases between. This CDR3 is built from 13 residues. The CDR3 nucleotides read TGCGCCAGCAGCCAAGATCATTCCCAGCCCCAGCATTTT. Protein product: CASSQDHSQPQHF.

This clone has just a few counts. The chain combines TRBV5-4 with TRBJ1-4; D call uncertain. Trimming cost V 4 bases and J 1 base, with 5 bases left between them. From germline, CDR1 is SGHNT and CDR2 YYREEE (reference sequence). This CDR3 spans 13 amino acids. The CDR3 loop reads CASSRQTNEKLFF. The CDR3 nucleotides are TGTGCCAGCAGCAGACAAACTAATGAAAAACTGTTTTTT.

This clone has more than one count but fewer than ten. The chain employs TRBV28 and TRBJ2-7; D perhaps matches TRBD1 (5 bases). V was shortened by 6 bases and J by 3 bases, with 12 bases between the two germline ends. The CDR3 runs to 13 residues. The germline gives CDR1 MDHEN, CDR2 SYDVKM. The CDR3 here is CASRPDRNYEQYF. The CDR3 DNA is TGTGCCAGCAGACCCGACAGAAACTACGAGCAGTACTTC.

Only a few counts were recorded for this clone. This rearrangement joins TRBV2 to TRBJ1-5, with D perhaps TRBD1 (6 bases). This CDR3 is 13 amino acids long. In germline, CDR1 is SNHLY, CDR2 FYNNEI. V gave up 5 bases and J gave up 3 bases, with 8 bases separating them. As DNA, the CDR3 is TGTGCCAGCAGTCGGGACAACAATCAGCCCCAGCATTTT. This translates into CASSRDNNQPQHF. Drawing the rest from reference TRBV2 and TRBJ1-5, the complete variable domain is EPEVTQTPSHQVTQMGQEVILRCVPISNHLYFYWYRQILGQKVEFLVSFYNNEISEKSEIFDDQFSVERPDGSNFTLKIRSTKLEDSAMYFCASSRDNNQPQHFGDGTRLSIL.

The chain recombines TRBV5-1 with TRBJ1-5; maybe TRBD1 (5 bases). This CDR3 has 13 residues. Trimming took 0 bases from V and 7 from J, leaving 8 bases between them. The germline V gene has CDR1 SGHRS and CDR2 YFSETQ. The CDR3 bases are TGCGCCAGCAGCTTGGCGGGGGAACAGCCCCAGCATTTT. Translated, it gives CASSLAGEQPQHF.

This clone was seen a handful of times. The rearrangement links TRBV14 to TRBJ1-3; a weak D match, TRBD1 (5 bases). Germline V lookup: CDR1 SGHDN, CDR2 FVKESK. The CDR3 sequence is 14 residues long. The V end lost 2 bases, the J end lost 6 bases, and 11 bases lay between the germline ends. CDR3 bases: TGTGCCAGCAGCCAATTCAGGGCTGAAAACACCATATATTTT. Its protein product is CASSQFRAENTIYF.

V is TRBV4-3 and J is TRBJ2-7; D gene ambiguous. The CDR3 covers 16 residues. The V end lost 0 bases, the J end lost 0 bases, and 12 bases lay between the germline ends. From germline, CDR1 is LGHNA and CDR2 YSLEER. CDR3 region: CASSQEIRANSYEQYF. CDR3 bases: TGCGCCAGCAGCCAAGAGATCAGAGCGAACTCCTACGAGCAGTACTTC.

This chain uses TRBV4-1 with TRBJ2-5; 9 bases are a match to TRBD1. Germline assignment: CDR1 MGHRA and CDR2 YSYEKL. The length of the CDR3 is 14 residues. The V segment lost 3 bases and the J segment 5 bases; nucleotides outside the gene matches: 4. CDR3 sequence: CASSQGQGGETQYF. DNA for the CDR3: TGCGCCAGCAGCCAGGGACAGGGCGGGGAGACCCAGTACTTC.

The V call is TRBV6-5, the J call TRBJ1-2; tentatively, D is TRBD1 (5 bases). From germline, CDR1 is MNHEY and CDR2 SVGAGI. The CDR3 extends over 12 amino acids. V gave up 6 bases and J gave up 2 bases, with 7 bases separating them. The CDR3 sequence: CASRGPNYGYTF. CDR3 sequence (DNA): TGTGCCAGCAGGGGGCCGAACTATGGCTACACCTTC.

This rearrangement joins TRBV7-2 to TRBJ2-1; perhaps D is TRBD1 or TRBD2 (5 bases each). CDR1 SGHTA and CDR2 FQGNSA come from the germline V gene. V dropped 0 bases and J dropped 5 bases, with 8 bases sitting between them. The CDR3 is 14 amino acids. The CDR3 DNA follows: TGTGCCAGCAGCTTAGCGGGGGTAAACAATGAGCAGTTCTTC. This codes for CASSLAGVNNEQFF.

Concerning this clone: Additional DNA sequences in this sample encode the identical CDR3. The chain recombines TRBV7-9 with TRBJ2-3; D remains unclear. CDR1 is SEHNR and CDR2 is FQNEAQ in the germline V gene (reference sequence). V was trimmed by 0 bases and J by 4 bases, leaving 2 bases between them. The CDR3 runs to 12 residues. The CDR3 loop is CASSLAPDTQYF. In nucleotides, the CDR3 is TGTGCCAGCAGCTTAGCTCCAGATACGCAGTATTTT.

This clone has just one count. V and J are TRBV4-2 and TRBJ1-2; TRBD1 might be the D (5 bases). V dropped 0 bases and J dropped 4 bases, with 15 bases sitting between them. Germline CDR1 and CDR2: LGHNA and YNFKEQ. The CDR3 is 16 residues long. The CDR3 DNA reads as TGTGCCAGCAGCCAAGAAGTGGGCCAGGGAGGCTATGGCTACACCTTC. It codes for CASSQEVGQGGYGYTF.

The chain carries TRBV27 and TRBJ1-4, with 10 bases aligning to TRBD1. The CDR3 sequence is 15 residues long. CDR1 MNHEY and CDR2 SMNVEV come from the germline V gene (reference sequence). V was clipped by 6 bases and J by 7 bases; unmatched bases: 8. The CDR3 coding sequence is TGTGCCAGCAGCAACGAGGGGACAGGGGCTGAAAAACTGTTTTTT. As protein: CASSNEGTGAEKLFF.

The V call is TRBV5-6, the J call TRBJ2-7; no firm D call. Germline CDR1 SGHDT, CDR2 YYEEEE. The V end lost 0 bases, the J end lost 6 bases, and 7 bases lay between the germline ends. The CDR3 runs to 12 residues. Here the CDR3 DNA reads TGTGCCAGCAGCTTGGTGAAGGCCGAGCAGTACTTC. Protein: CASSLVKAEQYF.

The rearrangement uses TRBV2 and TRBJ1-6; D remains ambiguous. The CDR3 is 11 amino acids. Germline V gene lookup returns CDR1 SNHLY and CDR2 FYNNEI. V was cut by 6 bases and J by 4 bases, with 1 base left in between. The CDR3 DNA is TGTGCCAGCAGATATAATTCACCCCTCCACTTT. Amino acid sequence: CASRYNSPLHF.

In its sample, this clone was seen a few times. The chain carries TRBV4-3 and TRBJ2-5; 8 nucleotides match TRBD1. The junction had 7 bases not matched to a gene; V was cut back by 0 bases and J by 4 bases. Germline-derived CDR1 and CDR2 are LGHNA and YSLEER. CDR3 length: 16 amino acids. As DNA, the CDR3 is TGCGCCAGCAGCCAAGATGGACAGGGTTGGGCAGAGACCCAGTACTTC. It yields the protein CASSQDGQGWAETQYF.

The J gene is TRBJ2-5, the V gene TRBV29-1; 9 bases line up with TRBD1. The CDR3 contains 14 residues. J gave up 4 bases and V 7 bases, and 10 bases lay outside the gene matches. From germline, CDR1 is SQVTM and CDR2 ANQGSEA. As DNA, the CDR3 is TGCAGCGCGACAGGGGGATCGTTAAGAGAGACCCAGTACTTC. This codes for CSATGGSLRETQYF.

This clone was detected only a few times. J is TRBJ1-6 and V is TRBV9; unclear D gene. This CDR3 spans 13 amino acids. Germline V CDR1 and CDR2: SGDLS, YYNGEE. The V end lost 0 bases, the J end lost 9 bases, and 7 bases lay between the germline ends. The chain's CDR3 is CASSVGLTSPLHF. For the CDR3, the DNA is TGTGCCAGCAGCGTAGGGCTGACTTCACCCCTCCACTTT.

The table lists this clone with a few counts. This chain connects TRBV4-3 to TRBJ2-2; the D gene is possibly TRBD1 (5 bases). The CDR3 is 15 amino acids. V lost 4 bases and J 1 base, leaving 10 bases between the germline ends. CDR1 is LGHNA, CDR2 YSLEER, per germline. The CDR3 region is CASSLGQMNTGELFF. The CDR3 DNA sequence: TGCGCCAGCAGCCTTGGACAAATGAACACCGGGGAGCTGTTTTTT.

This clone has more than one count but fewer than ten. CDR3 DNA sequence: TGTGCCAGCAGTTACTCTCAGGGGCAGACTTCACCCCTCCACTTT. It yields the protein CASSYSQGQTSPLHF. The rearrangement joins TRBV6-5 to TRBJ1-6; D possibly corresponds to TRBD1 (6 bases). The CDR3 sequence is 15 residues long. Germline CDR1 and CDR2: MNHEY and SVGAGI. V shed 0 bases and J shed 9 bases, with 12 bases lying between them.

The chain carries TRBV6-5 and TRBJ2-2; 12 nucleotides agree with TRBD1. The CDR3 spans 15 residues. The V gene's germline CDR1 is MNHEY and CDR2 SVGAGI. The V segment lost 6 bases and the J segment 6 bases; nucleotides outside the gene matches: 5. This chain's CDR3 is CASRFGTGGSGELFF. In DNA form, the CDR3 reads TGTGCCAGCAGATTCGGGACAGGGGGCTCCGGGGAGCTGTTTTTT.

This clone turned up a few times. This rearrangement joins TRBV4-2 to TRBJ2-5; D uncertain. The CDR3 length is 13 residues. Trimming took off 5 bases at V and 5 bases at J, with 12 bases between the two ends. Looked up from germline, CDR1 is LGHNA and CDR2 is YNFKEQ. CDR3 sequence (DNA): TGTGCCAGCAGCGGATTTCTTCGGGAGACCCAGTACTTC. Its protein is CASSGFLRETQYF.

In this sample, this clone turned up a few times. The chain combines TRBV25-1 with TRBJ1-4, with D possibly matching TRBD1 (6 bases). The V gene lost 2 bases and the J gene lost 8 bases, with 18 bases spanning the gap. The CDR3 covers 16 residues. CDR1 MGHDK and CDR2 SYGVNS come from the germline V gene. The CDR3 sequence: CASSEESLGGREKLFF. In DNA, the CDR3 is TGTGCCAGCAGTGAAGAATCGTTAGGGGGACGGGAAAAACTGTTTTTT.

The chain employs TRBV10-3 and TRBJ2-3, with D perhaps TRBD1 or TRBD2 (6 bases each). This CDR3 has 14 amino acids. V gave up 5 bases and J gave up 6 bases, with 15 bases separating them. The germline CDR1 and CDR2 sequences are ENHRY and SYGVKD. This CDR3 is CAISSRDKSDTQYF. For the CDR3, the DNA is TGTGCCATCAGTTCGCGGGACAAATCTGATACGCAGTATTTT.

In this sample, this clone turned up a few times. The CDR3 DNA is TGTGCCAGCACTCTGGGGGACGGCGGGTATGGCTACACCTTC. Its protein is CASTLGDGGYGYTF. This rearrangement joins TRBV28 to TRBJ1-2, with D perhaps matching TRBD1 (5 bases). Germline V gene data show CDR1 as MDHEN and CDR2 as SYDVKM. The germline V and J ends were trimmed by 7 bases and 5 bases, with 17 bases remaining between them. The CDR3 totals 14 residues.

This clone has only a few counts. The gene calls are TRBV4-3 and TRBJ2-1; D not resolved. V lost 0 bases and J 4 bases, leaving 10 bases between the germline ends. The CDR3 extends over 15 amino acids. CDR1 LGHNA and CDR2 YSLEER come from the germline V gene. CDR3 coding DNA: TGCGCCAGCAGCCAAGAATTGGACGGTTACAATGAGCAGTTCTTC. This codes for CASSQELDGYNEQFF.

This clone was seen more than once but under ten times. The identical CDR3 is also encoded by other nucleotide sequences in the sample. The chain links TRBV4-2 to TRBJ2-1; D unclear. The CDR3 runs to 15 residues. Germline CDR1 and CDR2: LGHNA and YNFKEQ. The ends were cut back, 0 bases at V and 0 bases at J, with 6 bases in the middle. CDR3 amino acids: CASSQEPFSYNEQFF. The CDR3 region has the DNA TGTGCCAGCAGCCAAGAGCCGTTCTCCTACAATGAGCAGTTCTTC.

Only a few counts were recorded for this clone. The DNA of the CDR3 is TGTGCCCCCGGGGCTAACTATGGCTACACCTTC. Amino acids: CAPGANYGYTF. J is TRBJ1-2 and V is TRBV6-6; no reliable D call. V dropped 11 bases and J dropped 0 bases, with 7 bases sitting between them. The germline V gene has CDR1 MNHNY and CDR2 SVGAGI (reference sequence). The CDR3 runs 11 residues.